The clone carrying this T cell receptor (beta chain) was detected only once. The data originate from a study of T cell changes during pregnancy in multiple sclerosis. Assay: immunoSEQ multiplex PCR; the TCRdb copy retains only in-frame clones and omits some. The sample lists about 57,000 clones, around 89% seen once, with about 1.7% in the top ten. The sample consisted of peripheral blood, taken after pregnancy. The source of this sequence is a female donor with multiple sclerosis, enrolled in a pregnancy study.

The CDR3 coding sequence is TGTGCCAGCAGCAAAGCGAGGACAGGGGGTAACACTGAAGCTTTCTTT. It translates to CASSKARTGGNTEAFF. The rearrangement joins TRBV7-8 to TRBJ1-1, with 10 bases matching TRBD1. After removal of 5 bases from V and 2 bases from J, the junction contained 8 bases not matched to a gene. CDR1 SGHVS and CDR2 FQNEAQ come from the germline V gene. The CDR3 has 16 residues.